This passage covers 12 T cell receptor beta chains from one sample sequenced in a study of cytomegalovirus exposure and HLA in healthy donors. Use of 60 Vbeta and 13 Jbeta primers characterized the PCR. Profiled with immunoSEQ multiplex PCR; TCRdb holds only in-frame clones, not every one. This sample has about 190,000 clones, with 82% found just once. The specimen was PBMCs. The receptors shown here come from a young woman in good health and CMV-seronegative.

V is TRBV6-6 and J is TRBJ2-7; no clear D. The germline gives CDR1 MNHNY, CDR2 SVGAGI (reference sequence). V gave up 6 bases and J gave up 5 bases, with 11 bases separating them. CDR3 length equals 12 residues. The CDR3 nucleotides read TGTGCCAGCAGACCTACAGCCCACGAGCAGTACTTC. Encoded protein: CASRPTAHEQYF.

The chain recombines TRBV29-1 with TRBJ2-1, with 8 nucleotides matching TRBD2. Losses at the gene ends were 1 base for V and 8 bases for J; bases not matched to a gene: 4. Germline assignment: CDR1 SQVTM and CDR2 ANQGSEA. The length of the CDR3 is 13 residues. DNA of the CDR3: TGCAGCGTTGAAGTAGCGGGATTCGATGAGCAGTTCTTC. Translated, it gives CSVEVAGFDEQFF.

The chain joins TRBV5-6 to TRBJ2-7; 7 bases line up with TRBD2. Germline V gene data show CDR1 as SGHDT and CDR2 as YYEEEE. This CDR3 contains 15 residues. Unmatched junction bases numbered 10, after V lost 6 bases and J lost 1 base. CDR3 amino acids: CASTWGRVVSYEQYF. The DNA for the CDR3 is TGTGCCAGCACCTGGGGGAGGGTGGTGTCCTACGAGCAGTACTTC.

CDR3 DNA: TGTGCCAGCAGCTCGGGGTACAGGGCAGATACGCAGTATTTT. Its translation: CASSSGYRADTQYF. The genes are TRBV7-9 and TRBJ2-3; D is possibly TRBD1 (6 bases). CDR1 and CDR2 (germline): SEHNR, FQNEAQ (reference sequence). Trimming left V 4 bases short and J 4 bases short, with 12 bases between. The CDR3 runs 14 residues.

J is TRBJ1-2 and V is TRBV29-1, with 7 bases matching TRBD1. V lost 6 bases and J lost 4; bases outside the gene matches: 14. This CDR3 spans 15 amino acids. In germline, CDR1 is SQVTM, CDR2 ANQGSEA. The CDR3 protein is CSVVAGGTLGYGYTF. CDR3 in DNA: TGCAGCGTGGTTGCAGGGGGGACCCTAGGCTATGGCTACACCTTC.

The rearrangement uses TRBV18 and TRBJ1-2; a weak D match, TRBD1 (6 bases). CDR3 length: 16 amino acids. V dropped 0 bases and J dropped 2 bases, with 13 bases sitting between them. Germline loops: CDR1 KGHSH, CDR2 LQKENI. CDR3 loop: CASSPPRQDRNYGYTF. As DNA, the CDR3 is TGTGCCAGCTCACCACCTCGACAGGACCGGAACTATGGCTACACCTTC.

The chain has TRBV5-1 and TRBJ2-2, with D maybe TRBD2 (5 bases). Between the trimmed V and J ends, which lost 3 bases and 8 bases, there was a span of 8 bases. CDR1 SGHRS and CDR2 YFSETQ come from the germline V gene. The CDR3 is 12 residues long. CDR3: CASSSGRGELFF. DNA for the CDR3: TGCGCCAGCAGCTCGGGAAGGGGGGAGCTGTTTTTT.

The gene calls are TRBV7-2 and TRBJ2-2; TRBD1 matches at 7 bases. CDR1 SGHTA and CDR2 FQGNSA come from the germline V gene. The CDR3 covers 16 residues. With 2 bases clipped from V and 2 bases from J, the junction kept 5 bases outside the gene matches. The CDR3 bases are TGTGCCAGCAGCTTAAAGACAGGGAGAAACACCGGGGAGCTGTTTTTT. It specifies CASSLKTGRNTGELFF.

The chain couples TRBV6-5 to TRBJ1-5, with 9 bases lining up with TRBD1. With V trimmed by 5 bases and J by 4 bases, 3 bases remained unmatched. Germline CDR1 and CDR2: MNHEY and SVGAGI. CDR3 length equals 14 residues. The CDR3 region has the DNA TGTGCCAGCAGTAAGACAGGGGGGAATCAGCCCCAGCATTTT. It is translated as CASSKTGGNQPQHF.

In its sample, this clone was seen once. This chain joins TRBV29-1 and TRBJ2-1, with 11 bases aligning to TRBD2. This CDR3 has 17 amino acids. Germline assignment: CDR1 SQVTM and CDR2 ANQGSEA. V was clipped by 2 bases and J by 6 bases; unmatched bases: 12. CDR3: CSVEPISGGAAANEQFF. The CDR3 nucleotides read TGCAGCGTTGAACCCATTAGCGGGGGGGCCGCGGCCAATGAGCAGTTCTTC.

The CDR3 nucleotides read TGTGCCAGCAGCCACGGAGGGGGCCTTTACAATGAGCAGTTCTTC. Amino acid sequence: CASSHGGGLYNEQFF. The chain joins TRBV14 to TRBJ2-1, with D perhaps TRBD1 (7 bases). CDR1 is SGHDN and CDR2 is FVKESK in the germline V gene. The V gene lost 3 bases and the J gene lost 4 bases, with 13 bases spanning the gap. CDR3 length: 15 amino acids.

This sequence joins TRBV5-1 and TRBJ2-1; 8 bases are a match to TRBD2. This CDR3 spans 17 amino acids. The germline V gene encodes CDR1 SGHRS and CDR2 YFSETQ. The V gene end was trimmed by 0 bases and the J gene end by 7 bases; junction bases not matched to a gene: 12. The CDR3 loop is CASSLASSSGSLNEQFF. In DNA form, the CDR3 reads TGCGCCAGCAGCTTGGCATCCTCTAGCGGGTCCCTGAATGAGCAGTTCTTC. The complete variable domain, with remaining parts taken from reference TRBV5-1 and TRBJ2-1, reads KAGVTQTPRYLIKTRGQQVTLSCSPISGHRSVSWYQQTPGQGLQFLFEYFSETQRNKGNFPGRFSGRQFSNSRSEMNVSTLELGDSALYLCASSLASSSGSLNEQFFGPGTRLTVL.